These 11 T cell receptor beta chains were sequenced from one sample in a study of T cells in placental villitis. This was the immunoSEQ v4 assay. TCRdb's copy holds only in-frame clones and misses some; the assay was immunoSEQ multiplex PCR. Altogether approximately 6,000 clones are present, around four fifths being singletons, with the ten largest covering more than 7.5%. The sequenced sample consisted of placental tissue containing maternal and fetal cells. These receptors were collected from a human patient with infectious villitis; the placental T cells may come from both mother and fetus.

The chain combines TRBV24-1 with TRBJ1-3; D is uncertain. Trimming took off 0 bases at V and 7 bases at J, with 3 bases between the two ends. The germline V gene has CDR1 KGHDR and CDR2 SFDVKD. This CDR3 has 12 residues. CDR3 nucleotides: TGTGCCACCAGTGATTTGCGGAACACCATATATTTT. It codes for CATSDLRNTIYF.

This clone was counted a single time. The rearrangement links TRBV25-1 to TRBJ1-6; D gene ambiguous. The V gene lost 8 bases and the J gene lost 4 bases, with 6 bases spanning the gap. CDR1 and CDR2 from the germline V gene are MGHDK and SYGVNS. The CDR3 sequence is 12 residues long. The CDR3 DNA reads TGTGCCAGCGGCGGGTATAATTCACCCCTCCACTTT. It yields the protein CASGGYNSPLHF.

The rearrangement uses TRBV5-5 and TRBJ1-5; possibly TRBD1 for D (6 bases). The CDR3 spans 13 residues. Per the germline V gene, CDR1 is SGHKS and CDR2 is YYEKEE (reference sequence). V was pared by 2 bases and J by 6 bases, with 9 bases between. CDR3 residues: CASSFRGSQPQHF. CDR3 coding DNA: TGTGCCAGCAGCTTTAGGGGGAGTCAGCCCCAGCATTTT. The variable domain in full, completed from reference TRBV5-5 and TRBJ1-5, reads DAGVTQSPTHLIKTRGQQVTLRCSPISGHKSVSWYQQVLGQGPQFIFQYYEKEERGRGNFPDRFSARQFPNYSSELNVNALLLGDSALYLCASSFRGSQPQHFGDGTRLSIL.

This chain's CDR3 is CASSPLMKEDSPLHF. The DNA for the CDR3 is TGTGCCAGCAGCCCTCTGATGAAGGAGGATTCACCCCTCCACTTT. V gene TRBV3-1 (or the pseudogene TRBV3-2) combines with J gene TRBJ1-6; D uncertain. The V end lost 4 bases, the J end lost 8 bases, and 15 bases lay between the germline ends. CDR1 and CDR2 (germline): LGHDT, YNNKEL (reference sequence). CDR3 length: 15 amino acids.

J is TRBJ2-3 and V is TRBV3-1 (or the pseudogene TRBV3-2), with TRBD2 as a possible D gene (6 bases). V gave up 5 bases and J gave up 0 bases, with 12 bases separating them. The CDR3 is 15 residues long. Germline CDR1 LGHDT, CDR2 YNNKEL (reference sequence). Here the CDR3 reads CASSARESSTDTQYF. The CDR3 DNA reads TGTGCCAGCAGCGCACGGGAGTCTAGCACAGATACGCAGTATTTT.

The rearrangement joins TRBV28 to TRBJ2-7, with 11 positions matching TRBD1. The length of the CDR3 is 15 residues. Looked up from germline, CDR1 is MDHEN and CDR2 is SYDVKM. J was trimmed by 4 bases and V by 2 bases; bases with no gene match: 4. CDR3 loop: CASSLGTGGLYEQYF. CDR3 DNA sequence: TGTGCCAGCAGTTTAGGGACAGGGGGTTTATACGAGCAGTACTTC.

This chain joins TRBV4-1 and TRBJ1-5; D not certain. The germline V gene has CDR1 MGHRA and CDR2 YSYEKL. The CDR3 totals 13 residues. The V end lost 3 bases, the J end lost 5 bases, and 8 bases lay between the germline ends. The CDR3 reads CASSQGLYQPQHF. CDR3 DNA: TGCGCCAGCAGCCAGGGTCTCTATCAGCCCCAGCATTTT.

The chain couples TRBV7-6 to TRBJ2-2; 9 bases map to TRBD1. Germline V gives CDR1 SGHVS, CDR2 FNYEAQ. The CDR3 is 16 residues long. V shed 4 bases, J shed 6 bases, and the junction held 9 bases outside the gene matches. The CDR3 nucleotides are TGTGCCAGCAGCTGGACAGGGGATCTTGGTTCCGGGGAGCTGTTTTTT. As protein: CASSWTGDLGSGELFF.

In regard to this clone: Other nucleotide sequences from this sample produce the same CDR3. V gene TRBV6-5 combines with J gene TRBJ1-5, with a weak D call TRBD1 (6 bases). Germline CDR1 reads MNHEY; CDR2 reads SVGAGI. The CDR3 loop spans 15 amino acids. V lost 6 bases and J 5 bases, leaving 17 bases between the germline ends. The CDR3: CASSDTWRGDQPQHF. CDR3 DNA: TGTGCCAGCAGCGATACCTGGAGGGGGGATCAGCCCCAGCATTTT.

The rearrangement joins TRBV18 to TRBJ2-5, with D unresolved. The CDR3 consists of 13 residues. V lost 0 bases, J lost 4 bases, and 6 bases lay in between. Germline values: CDR1 KGHSH, CDR2 LQKENI. CDR3 nucleotide sequence: TGTGCCAGCTCACCACCGCCAGGAGAGACCCAGTACTTC. It codes for CASSPPPGETQYF.

V usage is TRBV7-3 and J usage is TRBJ2-5; 11 nucleotides agree with TRBD1. Germline CDR1 reads SGHTA; CDR2 reads FQGTGA. V lost 5 bases to trimming and J lost 5 bases; unmatched junction nucleotides: 7. This CDR3 contains 15 residues. This CDR3 reads CASSPPDRGRETQYF. As DNA, the CDR3 is TGTGCCAGCAGCCCGCCGGACAGGGGGCGGGAGACCCAGTACTTC.